This passage covers 12 T cell receptor beta chains from one sample sequenced in a study of shared clonotypes between healthy human individuals. The data were produced by immunoSEQ multiplex PCR, yet TCRdb's version contains in-frame clones alone and is incomplete. The sample lists about 490,000 clones, around 80% seen once, with over 10% in the top ten. The specimen was PBMCs. These receptors all come from a woman between 40 and 55 years old in good health. Some clones in this sample may be carry-over from other donors' samples.

The V gene is TRBV27, the J gene TRBJ2-7; D is unclear. This CDR3 comprises 15 residues. CDR1 MNHEY and CDR2 SMNVEV come from the germline V gene (reference sequence). V was shortened by 1 base and J by 3 bases, with 13 bases between the two germline ends. CDR3 region: CASSLYGRAVYEQYF. DNA for the CDR3: TGTGCCAGCAGTTTATACGGACGCGCCGTCTACGAGCAGTACTTC.

This chain connects TRBV5-1 to TRBJ2-1; 12 bases agree with TRBD2. V trimming: 3 bases; J trimming: 3 bases; junction bases outside the gene matches: 1. The CDR3 extends over 15 amino acids. Germline loops: CDR1 SGHRS, CDR2 YFSETQ. The CDR3, as DNA: TGCGCCAGCAGCTCGACTAGCGGGGGCTACAATGAGCAGTTCTTC. Protein sequence: CASSSTSGGYNEQFF.

This CDR3 is CAWSVGGTGSPEQYF. The CDR3 DNA is TGTGCCTGGAGTGTAGGTGGGACAGGGTCCCCCGAGCAGTACTTC. J is TRBJ2-7 and V is TRBV30; 9 bases fit TRBD1. CDR1 is GTSNPN and CDR2 is SVGIG in the germline V gene (reference sequence). The V gene end was trimmed by 0 bases and the J gene end by 6 bases; junction bases not matched to a gene: 9. The CDR3 contains 15 residues.

The CDR3 DNA is TGTGCCAGTAGTAGGCGGACTGGCAATGAGCAGTTCTTC. It is translated as CASSRRTGNEQFF. The chain carries TRBV19 and TRBJ2-1, with a possible D match to TRBD2 (5 bases). This CDR3 is built from 13 residues. Germline CDR1 and CDR2: LNHDA and SQIVND (reference sequence). The V end lost 4 bases, the J end lost 6 bases, and 10 bases lay between the germline ends. Using reference TRBV19 and TRBJ2-1 for the parts outside the CDR3, the full variable domain is DGGITQSPKYLFRKEGQNVTLSCEQNLNHDAMYWYRQDPGQGLRLIYYSQIVNDFQKGDIAEGYSVSREKKESFPLTVTSAQKNPTAFYLCASSRRTGNEQFFGPGTRLTVL.

V gene TRBV7-9 combines with J gene TRBJ1-5; D is possibly TRBD1 (5 bases). Trimming pared 7 bases from V and 4 bases from J, leaving 11 bases between. There are 13 residues in the CDR3. Per the germline V gene, CDR1 is SEHNR and CDR2 is FQNEAQ (reference sequence). CDR3 sequence reads: CASTARGNQPQHF. The CDR3 DNA follows: TGTGCCAGCACCGCTCGGGGGAATCAGCCCCAGCATTTT.

V usage is TRBV18 and J usage is TRBJ2-7, with TRBD1 as a possible D gene (6 bases). The CDR3 is made up of 16 amino acids. Germline CDR1 KGHSH, CDR2 LQKENI. V shed 2 bases and J shed 1 base, with 15 bases lying between them. This chain's CDR3 is CASSPGSRGDSYEQYF. DNA for the CDR3: TGTGCCAGCTCACCAGGCTCCAGGGGTGATTCCTACGAGCAGTACTTC.

This rearrangement joins TRBV5-1 to TRBJ1-2; the D gene is possibly TRBD1 (5 bases). The CDR3 runs 14 residues. Germline V CDR1 and CDR2: SGHRS, YFSETQ. Trimming stripped 0 bases from V and 6 bases from J, with 12 bases between. CDR3 amino acids: CASSLVSAGNGYTF. The CDR3, as DNA: TGCGCCAGCAGCTTGGTTTCGGCAGGGAATGGCTACACCTTC.

This chain connects TRBV2 to TRBJ2-1; TRBD2 is a possible D gene (5 bases). Trimming removed 6 bases from V and 1 base from J, with 10 bases in between. CDR1 is SNHLY and CDR2 is FYNNEI in the germline V gene. The CDR3 loop spans 14 amino acids. The CDR3 region has the DNA TGTGCCAGCAGAGTTAGCGAATCCTACAATGAGCAGTTCTTC. Translating it yields CASRVSESYNEQFF.

The chain recombines TRBV2 with TRBJ2-3, with 15 bases identical to TRBD2. CDR1 and CDR2 from the germline V gene are SNHLY and FYNNEI. Trimming cost V 7 bases and J 5 bases; bases outside gene matches: 7. The CDR3 loop spans 16 amino acids. The CDR3 coding sequence is TGTGCCAGCATTTCGGGACTAGCGGGAGGAGGAGATACGCAGTATTTT. Its protein product is CASISGLAGGGDTQYF.

J is TRBJ2-2 and V is TRBV28; D possibly corresponds to TRBD2 (5 bases). The V and J ends lost 7 bases and 7 bases respectively, with 19 bases between them. This CDR3 has 15 amino acids. Looked up from germline, CDR1 is MDHEN and CDR2 is SYDVKM. CDR3 residues: CASITRIGAGGELFF. The CDR3 nucleotides are TGTGCCAGCATCACCCGGATCGGCGCGGGCGGGGAGCTGTTTTTT.

The chain carries TRBV6-6 and TRBJ1-4; TRBD1 matches 10 bases. Germline CDR1 is MNHNY and CDR2 is SVGAGI (reference sequence). The CDR3 covers 15 residues. V lost 0 bases to trimming and J lost 6 bases; unmatched junction nucleotides: 1. CDR3 bases: TGTGCCAGCAGTTACTCGGGGACAGGGGATGAAAAACTGTTTTTT. It translates to CASSYSGTGDEKLFF.

The gene calls are TRBV7-8 and TRBJ2-7, with 9 bases aligning to TRBD2. Germline values: CDR1 SGHVS, CDR2 FQNEAQ. The trim removed 2 bases at V and 6 bases at J, leaving 5 bases unmatched. The CDR3 consists of 14 residues. Here the CDR3 DNA reads TGTGCCAGCAGCTTAAGTGTGACTAGCGGCGAGCAGTACTTC. Protein product: CASSLSVTSGEQYF.